The 14 T cell receptor beta chains in this list originate from one sample, sequenced in a study of T-cell memory formation after mild COVID-19. MiXCR was run by TCRdb on the 5' RACE reads, yielding one entry per CDR3 protein. Found here are about 610,000 distinct CDR3 sequences, roughly 17% of them singletons; the top ten hold 8.1%. Sequencing was performed on PBMCs or a T cell subset sorted from them (not recorded which). The receptors derive from an adult woman who had mild COVID-19 (a few samples of this study predate the infection). Cell type and time point are not known.

The chain couples TRBV5-1 to TRBJ1-2; 8 bases align to TRBD1. Unmatched junction bases numbered 9, after V lost 4 bases and J lost 4 bases. Germline CDR1 SGHRS, CDR2 YFSETQ. There are 15 residues in the CDR3. The CDR3 sequence: CASSTGQAEGYGYTF. The CDR3 DNA reads TGCGCCAGCAGCACGGGACAGGCGGAGGGCTATGGCTACACCTTC.

The rearrangement uses TRBV20-1 and TRBJ2-7; no reliable D call. The CDR3 loop spans 12 amino acids. Germline CDR1 DFQATT, CDR2 SNEGSKA (reference sequence). The V and J ends lost 0 bases and 2 bases respectively, with 5 bases between them. CDR3 loop: CSAREAAYEQYF. The CDR3 DNA is TGCAGTGCTAGAGAGGCTGCCTACGAGCAGTACTTC.

There are a few counts of this clonotype. The chain links TRBV6-1 to TRBJ2-7; 10 positions match TRBD2. The germline V gene has CDR1 MNHNS and CDR2 SASEGT. The CDR3 totals 15 residues. V shed 3 bases and J 3 bases; nucleotides not matched to a gene: 5. The CDR3 loop is CASSDPGLAIYEQYF. In DNA form, the CDR3 reads TGTGCCAGCAGTGATCCGGGACTAGCGATCTACGAGCAGTACTTC.

This clonotype showed up many times. This chain connects TRBV7-6 to TRBJ2-2, with D maybe TRBD2 (5 bases). The CDR3 has 16 amino acids. The germline V gene has CDR1 SGHVS and CDR2 FNYEAQ. Trimming removed 5 bases at V and 3 bases at J, with 16 bases between. The CDR3 spells CASSRDPGSDTGELFF. Written as DNA, the CDR3 is TGTGCCAGCAGCAGAGACCCGGGGTCAGACACCGGGGAGCTGTTTTTT.

The chain links TRBV6-1 to TRBJ1-2; 7 bases are a match to TRBD1. V lost 8 bases and J lost 4; bases outside the gene matches: 10. The CDR3 length is 14 residues. The germline gives CDR1 MNHNS, CDR2 SASEGT. CDR3 nucleotides: TGTGCCAGCGAAGGCAGGGGGAAATCCTATGGCTACACCTTC. The encoded protein is CASEGRGKSYGYTF.

The chain employs TRBV24-1 and TRBJ2-5; 8 bases align to TRBD1. The CDR3 covers 15 residues. After removal of 3 bases from V and 5 bases from J, the junction contained 7 bases not matched to a gene. Germline V gives CDR1 KGHDR, CDR2 SFDVKD. The CDR3 region has the DNA TGTGCCACCAGTGATCGGGACAGGTTTGGGGAGACCCAGTACTTC. It yields the protein CATSDRDRFGETQYF.

The V call is TRBV14, the J call TRBJ2-7, with D unresolved. Looked up from germline, CDR1 is SGHDN and CDR2 is FVKESK. The V gene lost 8 bases and the J gene lost 5 bases, with 7 bases spanning the gap. The CDR3 has 10 residues. CDR3 DNA sequence: TGTGCCAGCGGTTCCCACGAGCAGTACTTC. Amino acid sequence: CASGSHEQYF.

This clonotype has only a few counts. This sequence joins TRBV27 and TRBJ2-3; 8 bases are a match to TRBD2. The CDR3 has 16 residues. J gave up 4 bases and V 10 bases, and 16 bases lay outside the gene matches. The germline gives CDR1 MNHEY, CDR2 SMNVEV (reference sequence). CDR3 sequence (DNA): TGTGCCACCGGCACCTCGAAGCTAGCGGGTGCAGATACGCAGTATTTT. Protein product: CATGTSKLAGADTQYF.

The chain carries TRBV6-5 and TRBJ2-7, with 14 bases matching TRBD2. This CDR3 is built from 15 residues. V lost 5 bases to trimming and J lost 3 bases; unmatched junction nucleotides: 3. CDR1 MNHEY and CDR2 SVGAGI come from the germline V gene. The DNA for the CDR3 is TGTGCCAGCAGTCATGGGACTAGCGGGAGCTACGAGCAGTACTTC. Translated: CASSHGTSGSYEQYF.

This clonotype was detected many times. V gene TRBV5-1 combines with J gene TRBJ1-2; no clear D gene. Germline loops: CDR1 SGHRS, CDR2 YFSETQ. The length of the CDR3 is 13 residues. V was pared by 0 bases and J by 4 bases, with 7 bases between. In nucleotides, the CDR3 is TGCGCCAGCAGCTTGGTGGAGAGCTATGGCTACACCTTC. This codes for CASSLVESYGYTF.

V gene TRBV20-1 combines with J gene TRBJ2-6; D may be TRBD1 (6 bases). Looked up from germline, CDR1 is DFQATT and CDR2 is SNEGSKA (reference sequence). CDR3 size: 15 residues. With 3 bases removed from V and 2 bases from J, the gap between germline ends came to 11 bases. CDR3 loop: CSASEQGPGANVLTF. CDR3 bases: TGCAGTGCTAGCGAACAGGGACCTGGGGCCAACGTCCTGACTTTC.

Concerning this clonotype: The DNA is left out, because the CDR3 cannot be placed on it with certainty; the CDR3 is given as TCRdb lists it. The gene calls are TRBV19 and TRBJ2-5. With termini counted, the CDR3 has 15 amino acids. Germline V CDR1 and CDR2: LNHDA, SQIVND (reference sequence). The CDR3 sequence is CASSIFWRPQETQYF.

The chain has TRBV24-1 and TRBJ2-1; D tentatively fits TRBD1 or TRBD2 (5 bases each). The CDR3 contains 15 residues. Germline V gene sequence: CDR1 KGHDR, CDR2 SFDVKD. V lost 10 bases to trimming and J lost 0 bases, with 15 bases between them. CDR3 amino acids: CATSSGRVSYNEQFF. DNA for the CDR3: TGTGCCACTTCATCGGGACGGGTCTCCTACAATGAGCAGTTCTTC.

This clonotype was detected many times. The V and J genes are TRBV5-1 and TRBJ1-2; no reliable D call. Germline V gene lookup returns CDR1 SGHRS and CDR2 YFSETQ. The CDR3 is 15 residues long. V was clipped by 4 bases and J by 0 bases, with 13 bases between them. CDR3 coding DNA: TGCGCCAGCAGCCCATTGCCGGGTACTAACTATGGCTACACCTTC. Its protein product is CASSPLPGTNYGYTF.